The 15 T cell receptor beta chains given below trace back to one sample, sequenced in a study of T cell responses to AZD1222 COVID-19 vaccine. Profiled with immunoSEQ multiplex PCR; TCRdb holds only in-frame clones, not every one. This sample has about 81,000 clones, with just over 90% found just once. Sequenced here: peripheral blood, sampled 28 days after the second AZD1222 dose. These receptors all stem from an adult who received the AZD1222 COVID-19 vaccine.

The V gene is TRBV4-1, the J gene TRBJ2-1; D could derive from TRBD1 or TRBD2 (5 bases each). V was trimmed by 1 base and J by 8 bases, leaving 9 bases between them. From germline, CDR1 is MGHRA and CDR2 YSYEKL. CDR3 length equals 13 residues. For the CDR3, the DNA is TGCGCCAGCAGCCAAGTGAGGGGTCATGAGCAGTTCTTC. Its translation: CASSQVRGHEQFF.

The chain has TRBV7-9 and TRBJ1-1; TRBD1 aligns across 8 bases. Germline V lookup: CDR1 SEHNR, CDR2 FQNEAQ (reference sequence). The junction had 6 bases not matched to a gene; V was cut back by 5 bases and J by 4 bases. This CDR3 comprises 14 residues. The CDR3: CASSMTGDTTEAFF. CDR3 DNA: TGTGCCAGCAGCATGACAGGGGATACCACTGAAGCTTTCTTT.

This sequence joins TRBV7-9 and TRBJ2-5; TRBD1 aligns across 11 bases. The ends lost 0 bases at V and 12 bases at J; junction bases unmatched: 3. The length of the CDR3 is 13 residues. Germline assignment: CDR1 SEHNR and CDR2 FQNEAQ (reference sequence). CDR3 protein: CASSLAGQGAEYF. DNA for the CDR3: TGTGCCAGCAGCTTAGCCGGACAGGGGGCCGAGTACTTC.

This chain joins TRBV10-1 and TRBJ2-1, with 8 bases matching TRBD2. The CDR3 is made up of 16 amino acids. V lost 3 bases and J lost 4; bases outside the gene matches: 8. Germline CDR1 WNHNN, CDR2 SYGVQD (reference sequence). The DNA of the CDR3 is TGCGCCAGCAGTGATGGGGCGGGAGGAACTTACAATGAGCAGTTCTTC. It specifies CASSDGAGGTYNEQFF.

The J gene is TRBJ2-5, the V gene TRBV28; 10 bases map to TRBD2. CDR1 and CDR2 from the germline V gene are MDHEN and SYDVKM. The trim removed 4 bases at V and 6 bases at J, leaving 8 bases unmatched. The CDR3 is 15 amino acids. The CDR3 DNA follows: TGTGCCAGCAGTTCACGAGCGGGAGGGTCCAAGACCCAGTACTTC. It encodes CASSSRAGGSKTQYF.

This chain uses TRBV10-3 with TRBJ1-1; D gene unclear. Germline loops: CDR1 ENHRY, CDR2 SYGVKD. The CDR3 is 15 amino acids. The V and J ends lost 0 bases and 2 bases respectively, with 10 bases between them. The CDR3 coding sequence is TGTGCCATCAGTGAGTCACCACAGACAAACACTGAAGCTTTCTTT. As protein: CAISESPQTNTEAFF.

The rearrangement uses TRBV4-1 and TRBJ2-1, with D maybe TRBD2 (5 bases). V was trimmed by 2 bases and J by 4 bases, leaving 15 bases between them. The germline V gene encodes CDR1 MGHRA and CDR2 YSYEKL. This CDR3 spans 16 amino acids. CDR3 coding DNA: TGCGCCAGCAGCCAACAGGACTTGATGCTTTACAATGAGCAGTTCTTC. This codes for CASSQQDLMLYNEQFF.

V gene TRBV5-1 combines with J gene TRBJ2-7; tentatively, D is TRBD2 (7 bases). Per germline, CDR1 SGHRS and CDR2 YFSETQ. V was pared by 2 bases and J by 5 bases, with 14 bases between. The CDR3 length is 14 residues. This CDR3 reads CASSFTSGGDEQYF. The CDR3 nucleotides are TGCGCCAGCAGCTTTACTTCGGGGGGCGACGAGCAGTACTTC.

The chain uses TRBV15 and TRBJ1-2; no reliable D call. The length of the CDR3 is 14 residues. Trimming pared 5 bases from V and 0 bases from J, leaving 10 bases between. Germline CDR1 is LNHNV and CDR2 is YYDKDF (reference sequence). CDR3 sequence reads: CATSPPGANYGYTF. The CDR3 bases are TGTGCCACCAGCCCACCAGGAGCTAACTATGGCTACACCTTC.

The CDR3 here is CASSLQQGKDTQYF. The CDR3 DNA is TGTGCCAGCAGCTTGCAACAGGGTAAAGATACGCAGTATTTT. This rearrangement joins TRBV7-2 to TRBJ2-3, with a tentative D call TRBD1 (6 bases). Between the trimmed V and J ends, which lost 3 bases and 5 bases, there was a span of 12 bases. CDR3 length: 14 residues. Germline-derived CDR1 and CDR2 are SGHTA and FQGNSA.

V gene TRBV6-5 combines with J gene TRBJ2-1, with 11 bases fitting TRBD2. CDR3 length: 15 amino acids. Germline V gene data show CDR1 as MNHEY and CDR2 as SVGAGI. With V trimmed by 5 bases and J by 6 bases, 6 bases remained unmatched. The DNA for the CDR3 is TGTGCCAGCAGTCGGGGGACTAGCGGTATCAATGAGCAGTTCTTC. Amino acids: CASSRGTSGINEQFF.

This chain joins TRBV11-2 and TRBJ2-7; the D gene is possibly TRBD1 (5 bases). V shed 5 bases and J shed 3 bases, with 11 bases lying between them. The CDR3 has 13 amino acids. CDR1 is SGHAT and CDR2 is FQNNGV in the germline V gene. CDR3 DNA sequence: TGTGCCAGCAGCCGCGGACAAAACTACGAGCAGTACTTC. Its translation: CASSRGQNYEQYF.

The DNA for the CDR3 is TGTGCCAGCAGTTTACTCTCGGGGGAGCAGTACTTC. Translation gives CASSLLSGEQYF. This rearrangement joins TRBV27 to TRBJ2-7; D perhaps matches TRBD2 (5 bases). The CDR3 runs to 12 residues. The germline V and J ends were trimmed by 2 bases and 7 bases, with 9 bases remaining between them. Germline V gives CDR1 MNHEY, CDR2 SMNVEV (reference sequence).

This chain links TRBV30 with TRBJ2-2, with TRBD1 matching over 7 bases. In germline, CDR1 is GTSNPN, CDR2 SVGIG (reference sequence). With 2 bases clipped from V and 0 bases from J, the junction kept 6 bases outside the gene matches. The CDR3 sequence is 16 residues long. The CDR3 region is CAWSQYRGSNTGELFF. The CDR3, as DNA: TGTGCCTGGAGTCAGTACAGGGGATCGAACACCGGGGAGCTGTTTTTT.

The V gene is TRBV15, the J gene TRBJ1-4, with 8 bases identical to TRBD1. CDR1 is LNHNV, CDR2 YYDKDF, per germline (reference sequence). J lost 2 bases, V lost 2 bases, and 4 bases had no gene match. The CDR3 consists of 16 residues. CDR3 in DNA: TGTGCCACCAGCAGAACCGCAGGGGGCACTAATGAAAAACTGTTTTTT. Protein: CATSRTAGGTNEKLFF.